This T cell receptor beta chain is from a study of OX40 agonist ivuxolimab in advanced cancers. Findings and limits, study-wide: CD4+ T cells averaged fewer expanded clones than CD8+ T cells.

As regards this clone: The antigen remains undetermined.

Repertoires were generated with immunoSEQ multiplex PCR, while TCRdb's copy carries only in-frame clones and drops some. This sample carries more than 65,000 clones, around 90% of them seen once, and the ten largest clones take around 0.93%. The specimen comprised CD4+ or CD8+ T cells sorted from blood, sampled in a trial of the OX40 agonist ivuxolimab. This clonotype originated in an adult with an advanced solid tumor such as melanoma, head and neck, liver or kidney cancer.

The DNA for the CDR3 is TGTGCCAGCAGGCTGGGGGGGTTAGGAGAGACCCAGTACTTC. Amino acids: CASRLGGLGETQYF. The J gene is TRBJ2-5, the V gene TRBV5-6, with 7 positions matching TRBD2. CDR3 size: 14 residues. After removal of 5 bases from V and 4 bases from J, the junction contained 8 bases not matched to a gene. Per the germline V gene, CDR1 is SGHDT and CDR2 is YYEEEE.